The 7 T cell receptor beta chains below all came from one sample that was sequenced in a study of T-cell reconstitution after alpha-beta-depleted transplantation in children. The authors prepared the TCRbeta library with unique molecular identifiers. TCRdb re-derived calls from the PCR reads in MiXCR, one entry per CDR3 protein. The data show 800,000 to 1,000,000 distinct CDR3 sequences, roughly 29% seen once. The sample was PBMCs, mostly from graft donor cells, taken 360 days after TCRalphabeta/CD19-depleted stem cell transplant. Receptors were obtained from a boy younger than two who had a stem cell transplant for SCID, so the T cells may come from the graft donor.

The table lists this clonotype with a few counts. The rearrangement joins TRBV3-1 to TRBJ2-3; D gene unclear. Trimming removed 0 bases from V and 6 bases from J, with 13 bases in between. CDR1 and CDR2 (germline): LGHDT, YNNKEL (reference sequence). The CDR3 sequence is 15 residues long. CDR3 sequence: CASSQDGRVGDTQYF. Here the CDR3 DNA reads TGTGCCAGCAGCCAAGATGGAAGGGTCGGCGATACGCAGTATTTT.

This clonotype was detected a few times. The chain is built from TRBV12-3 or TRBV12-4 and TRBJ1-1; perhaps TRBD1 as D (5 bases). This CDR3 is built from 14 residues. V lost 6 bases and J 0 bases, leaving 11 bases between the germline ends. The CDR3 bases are TGTGCCAGCAGCTGGGGGGGATTGAACACTGAAGCTTTCTTT. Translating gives CASSWGGLNTEAFF.

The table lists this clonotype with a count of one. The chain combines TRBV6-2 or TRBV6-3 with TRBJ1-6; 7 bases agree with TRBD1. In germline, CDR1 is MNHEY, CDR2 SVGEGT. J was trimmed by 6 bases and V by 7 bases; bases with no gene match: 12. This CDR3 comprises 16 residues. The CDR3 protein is CASNRGRGSGNSPLHF. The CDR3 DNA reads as TGTGCCAGCAACAGGGGACGGGGTTCGGGTAATTCACCCCTCCACTTT.

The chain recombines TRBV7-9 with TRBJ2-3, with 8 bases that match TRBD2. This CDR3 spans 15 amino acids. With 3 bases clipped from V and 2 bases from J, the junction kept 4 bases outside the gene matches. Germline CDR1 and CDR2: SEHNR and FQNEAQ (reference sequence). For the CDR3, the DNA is TGTGCCAGCAGCTTTACTAGCGGTCTCACAGATACGCAGTATTTT. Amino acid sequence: CASSFTSGLTDTQYF.

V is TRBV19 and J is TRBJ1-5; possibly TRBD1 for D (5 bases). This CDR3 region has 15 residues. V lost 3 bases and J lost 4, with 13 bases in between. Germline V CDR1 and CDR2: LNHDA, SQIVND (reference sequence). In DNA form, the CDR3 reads TGTGCCAGTAGTATTGGGGCAGGAGGTAATCAGCCCCAGCATTTT. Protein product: CASSIGAGGNQPQHF.

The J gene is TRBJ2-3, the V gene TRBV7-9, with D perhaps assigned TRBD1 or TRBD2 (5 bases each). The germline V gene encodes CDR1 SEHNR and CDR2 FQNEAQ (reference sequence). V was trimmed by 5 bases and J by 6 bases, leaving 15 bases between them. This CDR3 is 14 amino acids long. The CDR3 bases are TGTGCCAGCAGCCCTAAGGGGTTAGCGGATACGCAGTATTTT. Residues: CASSPKGLADTQYF.

CDR3 sequence: CASSLRGTSGGGELFF. The CDR3 region has the DNA TGTGCCAGCAGTCTTCGAGGGACTAGCGGGGGAGGGGAGCTGTTTTTT. This chain connects TRBV7-2 to TRBJ2-2, with 14 bases aligning to TRBD2. Trimming took 6 bases from V and 8 from J; bases not matched to a gene: 8. The CDR3 length is 16 residues. Germline V gene data show CDR1 as SGHTA and CDR2 as FQGNSA.